These 10 T cell receptor beta chains originate from one sample sequenced in a study of T cells after yellow fever vaccination. TCRdb recomputed calls from the 5' RACE reads with MiXCR, one row per CDR3 protein. The data hold approximately 610,000 distinct CDR3 sequences, with about 15% observed a single time. The source material was PBMCs, sampled less than 6 days after the first yellow fever vaccination. All receptors derive from a man aged 18 to 30 who received the YFV17D yellow fever vaccine.

This clonotype was counted between two and nine times. The V call is TRBV5-1, the J call TRBJ2-1; D is ambiguous. The CDR3 spans 17 residues. Trimming took 3 bases from V and 4 from J, leaving 20 bases between them. CDR1 and CDR2 from the germline V gene are SGHRS and YFSETQ. The CDR3 is CASSSQAGPAVYNEQFF. Here the CDR3 DNA reads TGCGCCAGCAGCTCTCAGGCTGGCCCCGCTGTGTACAATGAGCAGTTCTTC.

This clonotype has at least ten counts. This chain joins TRBV5-1 and TRBJ2-1, with TRBD2 as a possible D gene (5 bases). Per germline, CDR1 SGHRS and CDR2 YFSETQ. Between the trimmed V and J ends, which lost 7 bases and 0 bases, there was a span of 26 bases. The CDR3 extends over 19 amino acids. CDR3 sequence reads: CASCPGKEFNFFSYNEQFF. Here the CDR3 DNA reads TGCGCCAGCTGCCCCGGGAAGGAGTTTAATTTTTTCTCCTACAATGAGCAGTTCTTC.

The V gene is TRBV27, the J gene TRBJ2-5; D gene unclear. Germline lookup yields CDR1 MNHEY and CDR2 SMNVEV (reference sequence). The CDR3 covers 15 residues. V lost 5 bases to trimming and J lost 0 bases, with 13 bases between them. The CDR3 is CASSKAGAYQETQYF. CDR3 nucleotide sequence: TGTGCCAGCAGTAAGGCTGGAGCGTACCAAGAGACCCAGTACTTC.

The gene calls are TRBV5-1 and TRBJ2-1, with a possible D match to TRBD2 (6 bases). Between the trimmed V and J ends, which lost 6 bases and 0 bases, there was a span of 13 bases. Per germline, CDR1 SGHRS and CDR2 YFSETQ. The CDR3 is made up of 15 amino acids. The CDR3 sequence is CASISVGGSYNEQFF. CDR3 DNA: TGCGCCAGCATTTCCGTGGGGGGCTCCTACAATGAGCAGTTCTTC.

This clonotype was seen more than once but under ten times. This chain uses TRBV12-3 or TRBV12-4 with TRBJ2-5, with D tentatively TRBD1 (5 bases). V was cut by 10 bases and J by 2 bases, with 11 bases left in between. This CDR3 is 12 amino acids long. CDR3 sequence (DNA): TGTGCCACCCAAGGGGCTCAAGAGACCCAGTACTTC. The encoded protein is CATQGAQETQYF.

Ten or more counts support this clonotype. The rearrangement links TRBV28 to TRBJ2-7; no reliable D call. Germline values: CDR1 MDHEN, CDR2 SYDVKM. The CDR3 contains 14 residues. The V end was cut by 1 base, the J end by 1 base, with 8 bases between. CDR3 coding DNA: TGTGCCAGCAGTTTATCTACCGGGTCCTACGAGCAGTACGTC. Residues: CASSLSTGSYEQYV.

CDR3 sequence: CASSKRAGRTYEQYF. CDR3 DNA sequence: TGTGCCAGCAGCAAGAGGGCAGGTAGGACCTACGAGCAGTACTTC. The rearrangement joins TRBV7-9 to TRBJ2-7, with D maybe TRBD2 (5 bases). Germline V gene sequence: CDR1 SEHNR, CDR2 FQNEAQ (reference sequence). V was clipped by 5 bases and J by 2 bases, with 16 bases between them. The CDR3 spans 15 residues.

This clonotype was seen at least ten times. This chain links TRBV30 with TRBJ2-7; TRBD2 is a possible D gene (5 bases). V was cut by 1 base and J by 4 bases, with 17 bases left in between. Germline V gene sequence: CDR1 GTSNPN, CDR2 SVGIG (reference sequence). The CDR3 has 15 residues. The CDR3 sequence is CAWSAGLPVIYEQYF. CDR3 in DNA: TGTGCCTGGAGTGCTGGACTCCCAGTGATTTACGAGCAGTACTTC. The variable domain in full, with the rest retrieved from reference TRBV30 and TRBJ2-7, is SQTIHQWPATLVQPVGSPLSLECTVEGTSNPNLYWYRQAAGRGLQLLFYSVGIGQISSEVPQNLSASRPQDRQFILSSKKLLLSDSGFYLCAWSAGLPVIYEQYFGPGTRLTVT.

The chain recombines TRBV20-1 with TRBJ2-5; D is unclear. From germline, CDR1 is DFQATT and CDR2 SNEGSKA (reference sequence). This CDR3 is 12 amino acids long. V lost 6 bases and J 6 bases, leaving 14 bases between the germline ends. CDR3 DNA sequence: TGCAGTGCGAGAAAGGGCGGCAAGACCCAGTACTTC. Protein: CSARKGGKTQYF.

This chain joins TRBV30 and TRBJ2-1; TRBD1 matches 8 bases. V shed 7 bases and J 5 bases; nucleotides not matched to a gene: 13. The CDR3 runs 15 residues. The germline CDR1 and CDR2 sequences are GTSNPN and SVGIG (reference sequence). As DNA, the CDR3 is TGTGCCTCAACGTTTGAGGGACAGGCCCACAATGAGCAGTTCTTC. Translated: CASTFEGQAHNEQFF.